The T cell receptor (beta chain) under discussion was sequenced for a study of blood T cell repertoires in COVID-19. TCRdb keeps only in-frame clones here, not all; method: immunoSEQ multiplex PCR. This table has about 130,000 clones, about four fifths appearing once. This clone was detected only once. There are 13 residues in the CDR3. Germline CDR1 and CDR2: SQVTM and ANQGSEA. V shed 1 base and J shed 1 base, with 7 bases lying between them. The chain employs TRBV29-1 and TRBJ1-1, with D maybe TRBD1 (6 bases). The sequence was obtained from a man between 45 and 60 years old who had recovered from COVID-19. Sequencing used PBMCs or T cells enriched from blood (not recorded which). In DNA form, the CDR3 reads TGCAGCGTTGAAGGACAGGAGAACACTGAAGCTTTCTTT. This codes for CSVEGQENTEAFF.